The 2 T cell receptor beta chains given below trace back to one sample, sequenced in a study of blood T cell repertoires in COVID-19. The table came from immunoSEQ multiplex PCR; TCRdb's copy has only in-frame clones and leaves some out. The table shows 74,000 or so clones, with 88% occurring only once. Sequencing was done on a sample of peripheral blood. These receptors were taken from a human donor in a cohort sampled during active COVID-19.

CDR3 in amino acids: CASSLRQQTIYGYTF. The CDR3 nucleotides are TGCGCCAGCAGCTTGCGTCAACAGACAATCTATGGCTACACCTTC. This rearrangement joins TRBV5-1 to TRBJ1-2; unclear D gene. This CDR3 has 15 amino acids. The germline V gene has CDR1 SGHRS and CDR2 YFSETQ. The V and J ends lost 1 base and 4 bases respectively, with 14 bases between them.

This chain connects TRBV18 to TRBJ1-1, with a weak D call TRBD1 (5 bases). Between the trimmed V and J ends, which lost 1 base and 1 base, there was a span of 13 bases. Germline V gene sequence: CDR1 KGHSH, CDR2 LQKENI. The CDR3 has 16 amino acids. This CDR3 is CASSPRRGWGNTEAFF. The CDR3, as DNA: TGTGCCAGCTCACCACGGAGGGGATGGGGGAACACTGAAGCTTTCTTT.